What follows is one TCR beta chain and its context. The length of the CDR3 is 12 residues. The J segment lost 6 bases and the V segment lost 7 bases, leaving 3 bases of the junction unmatched. The germline V gene has CDR1 SQVTM and CDR2 ANQGSEA. The sample is drawn from a study of technical replicates of blood from a few donors. Clones were sequenced by immunoSEQ multiplex PCR, and TCRdb holds only the in-frame ones, with some missing. The data show some 70,000 clones, under 98% seen once. This sequence joins TRBV29-1 and TRBJ2-7; 13 nucleotides line up with TRBD2. The sequencing sample was made of T cells isolated from PBMCs. The receptor comes from a human donor in good health. The CDR3 DNA reads TGCAGCGCCGGACTAGCGGGAGTCGAGCAGTACTTC. Its translation: CSAGLAGVEQYF.